The present T cell receptor beta chain was sequenced within a study of T cell repertoires in cytomegalovirus infection. At the level of the study: Signatures in public TCR beta sequences pointed to both CMV infection and matching HLA type. Overall study results and limits: Carriers of CMV and the relevant HLA type were discriminated by public TCR beta frequency. CMV-specific HLA-C-restricted TCR beta clonotypes dominated the ex vivo response.

The CDR3 consists of 14 residues. In germline, CDR1 is SNHLY, CDR2 FYNNEI. The V gene lost 7 bases and the J gene lost 1 base, with 11 bases spanning the gap. Using its own MiXCR run on the reads, TCRdb lists one record per CDR3 protein. The sample consists of 250,000 or so distinct CDR3 sequences, about a sixth of them appearing once. Worth noting for this clonotype: Its antigen remains unidentified.

What was sequenced was CD8+ T cells from PBMCs. The genes are TRBV2 and TRBJ1-5; D is ambiguous. The sequence was collected from a human donor in good health (CMV status not recorded). Some clones in this sample may be carry-over from other donors' samples. The CDR3 reads CASIGPESNQPQHF. The DNA of the CDR3 is TGTGCCAGCATAGGTCCGGAGAGCAATCAGCCCCAGCATTTT.